The entry below gives a single TCR beta chain sequence along with its context. No antigen is known for it. MiXCR, run by TCRdb on the 5' RACE reads, gives a single entry per CDR3 protein. The table lists around 200,000 distinct CDR3 sequences, 8% to 11% of them singletons. This sample is part of a study of T-cell memory formation after mild COVID-19. The ends were cut back, 0 bases at V and 5 bases at J, with 6 bases in the middle. The CDR3 runs 13 residues. From germline, CDR1 is WNHNN and CDR2 SYGVQD (reference sequence). General observations from the study: Some responding clones appeared in pre-infection memory, suggesting cross-reactive memory joined. CD4+ contracting clones were mainly CM and EM; CD8+ ones, EMRA.

The sequence derives from a man aged 18-30 years who had mild COVID-19 (a few samples of this study predate the infection). Cell type and time point are not known. Specimen: PBMCs or a T cell subset sorted from them (not recorded which). The rearrangement links TRBV10-1 to TRBJ2-3; D gene uncertain. CDR3 sequence: CASSESGRDTQYF. In nucleotides, the CDR3 is TGCGCCAGCAGTGAGTCCGGCAGAGATACGCAGTATTTT.